A selection of T cell receptor beta chains follows, all from one sample in a study of blood T cell repertoires in COVID-19. The table came from immunoSEQ multiplex PCR; TCRdb's copy has only in-frame clones and leaves some out. The sample has 330,000 or so clones, approximately 89% seen once. The specimen sequenced was peripheral blood. These receptors were taken from a woman aged 55-75 years with COVID-19, enrolled during active disease. Both conserved end residues are part of each CDR3. A D gene is named only where the DNA matches it firmly. Rows may omit the clone size; those that give it use once, few, many or a size class.

CASSKEEVSYEQYF	TGTGCCAGCAGCAAAGAGGAGGTCTCCTACGAGCAGTACTTC	NA	TRBV21-1	TRBJ2-7	NA
CASRRKGDLVYGYTF	TGTGCCAGCAGGAGAAAGGGGGATTTAGTCTATGGCTACACCTTC	NA	TRBV27	TRBJ1-2	NA
CAISELSGGGQFF	TGTGCCATCAGTGAGCTTAGCGGGGGCGGGCAGTTCTTC	TRBD2	TRBV10-3	TRBJ2-1	NA
CASSSQVGNSPLHF	TGCGCCAGCAGCTCACAGGTCGGTAATTCACCCCTCCACTTT	NA	TRBV5-1	TRBJ1-6	NA
CASSYGLAGNQPQHF	TGTGCCAGCAGTTACGGCCTAGCGGGCAATCAGCCCCAGCATTTT	NA	TRBV6-6	TRBJ1-5	NA
CASSWGRAIGGYTF	TGTGCCAGCAGCTGGGGCCGGGCGATCGGCGGCTACACCTTC	NA	TRBV5-6	TRBJ1-2	NA
CATSRLQGASPLHF	TGTGCCACCAGCAGATTACAGGGGGCTTCACCCCTCCACTTT	TRBD1	TRBV15	TRBJ1-6	NA
CASSHREQTQYF	TGTGCCAGCTCACACAGGGAGCAGACCCAGTACTTC	NA	TRBV18	TRBJ2-5	NA
CASEGPGGVRYGYTF	TGTGCCAGCGAGGGCCCAGGGGGAGTGCGCTATGGCTACACCTTC	TRBD1	TRBV28	TRBJ1-2	NA
CSAVRQETQYF	TGCAGTGCTGTTCGCCAAGAGACCCAGTACTTC	NA	TRBV20-1	TRBJ2-5	once
CASSPGGGAGYEQYF	TGTGCCAGCAGCCCAGGAGGGGGCGCAGGCTACGAGCAGTACTTC	NA	TRBV9	TRBJ2-7	NA
CAAGRGLSTDTQYF	TGTGCCGCCGGGAGGGGACTGAGCACAGATACGCAGTATTTT	TRBD2	TRBV27	TRBJ2-3	NA
CASTFVGGNTIYF	TGTGCCAGCACGTTTGTTGGGGGGAACACCATATATTTT	NA	TRBV28	TRBJ1-3	NA
CASSADSLGGYTF	TGTGCCAGCAGCGCCGACAGTTTAGGCGGCTACACCTTC	NA	TRBV7-8	TRBJ1-2	NA
CASSGGEGSSTDTQYF	TGTGCCAGCAGCGGCGGAGAGGGAAGTAGCACAGATACGCAGTATTTT	NA	TRBV9	TRBJ2-3	NA
CASSKTSGEHYEQYF	TGTGCCAGCAGTAAGACTAGCGGGGAACATTACGAGCAGTACTTC	TRBD2	TRBV28	TRBJ2-7	NA
CAARTSGYEQYF	TGTGCCGCGCGGACTAGCGGCTACGAGCAGTACTTC	TRBD2	TRBV10-3	TRBJ2-7	NA
CAWSTRTTNEKLFF	TGTGCCTGGAGTACGAGGACAACTAATGAAAAACTGTTTTTT	NA	TRBV30	TRBJ1-4	NA
CASSSAGQEAEQYF	TGTGCCAGCAGCTCGGCAGGACAGGAAGCCGAGCAGTACTTC	TRBD1	TRBV11-3	TRBJ2-7	once
CASSQGARETQYF	TGTGCCAGCTCACAGGGGGCGCGCGAGACCCAGTACTTC	TRBD1	TRBV18	TRBJ2-5	NA
CATSDRLARGYNEQFF	TGTGCCACCAGTGATCGACTAGCTAGGGGTTACAATGAGCAGTTCTTC	TRBD2	TRBV24-1	TRBJ2-1	NA
CASSLGSLGGTEAFF	TGCGCCAGCAGCTTGGGATCTCTGGGGGGCACTGAAGCTTTCTTT	NA	TRBV5-1	TRBJ1-1	NA
CASRSGEYNEQFF	TGTGCCAGCAGGAGCGGGGAATACAATGAGCAGTTCTTC	TRBD2	TRBV2	TRBJ2-1	NA
CASSLGQGYLNTEAFF	TGTGCCAGCAGCTTGGGACAGGGATACTTGAACACTGAAGCTTTCTTT	TRBD1	TRBV5-8	TRBJ1-1	NA